The clone carrying this TCR beta chain has only a few counts. Its antigen remains unknown. The data originate from a study of beta chain features in type 1 diabetes. Study in general: Age, gender and cell yields were similar between patients and healthy donors.

The investigators reverse transcribed all of the isolated RNA, so they sequenced expressed TCRB transcripts. Using immunoSEQ multiplex PCR, the repertoire was profiled, and TCRdb retains in-frame clones only, with some absent. The sample has about 140,000 clones; roughly 10% are singletons. All of the sorted populations showed purity greater than 95%. Deletions cut 0 bases from V and 0 bases from J, with 10 bases between. The CDR3 consists of 16 residues. CDR1 is SGHRS and CDR2 is YFSETQ in the germline V gene. Study-wide results and limits: The naive, central memory and Treg TCRB repertoires showed an apparent similarity that was greater among patients than among healthy donors. A definitive answer on HLA type influencing TCRB rearrangement was not reached here.

This sequence was found in a woman aged 35 to 49 in good health. Input material: central memory CD4+ T cells from blood. This chain links TRBV5-1 with TRBJ2-1, with D unresolved. CDR3 amino acids: CASSLEELLSYNEQFF. The CDR3 DNA sequence: TGCGCCAGCAGCTTGGAAGAGTTGCTCTCCTACAATGAGCAGTTCTTC.